A selection of T cell receptor beta chains follows, all from one sample in a study of T cells in Graves' hyperthyroidism and ophthalmopathy. Each CDR3 protein gets one entry after TCRdb re-called the multiplex PCR reads with MiXCR. This table has roughly 710,000 distinct CDR3 sequences, roughly 32% appearing once. Material: blood. These receptors were collected from a woman between 40 and 50 years old with Graves' hyperthyroidism. Both conserved end residues are part of each CDR3. The order of the fields is clone size, D gene, J gene, V gene, CDR3 protein, CDR3 DNA. A D gene is named only where the DNA matches it firmly. Clone size is stated in some rows and not others, as once, few, many or a class when expanded.

>few|-|TRBJ1-2|TRBV12-3/TRBV12-4
CASSYRPGTPTRIGYTF
TGTGCCAGCAGTTACCGACCCGGGACTCCGACGCGAATAGGCTACACCTTC
>many|TRBD2|TRBJ2-7|TRBV7-8
CASSTRPGTSPSYEQYF
TGTGCCAGCAGCACCCGACCGGGGACTAGCCCCTCCTACGAGCAGTACTTC
>many|-|TRBJ1-5|TRBV19
CASSMVSNQPQHF
TGTGCCAGTAGTATGGTCAGTAATCAGCCCCAGCATTTT
>-|TRBD1|TRBJ1-1|TRBV7-6
CASSQPGQINTEAFF
TGTGCCAGCAGCCAACCGGGACAGATAAACACTGAAGCTTTCTTT
>few|TRBD1|TRBJ2-6|TRBV13
CASSRDRAPGANVLTF
TGTGCCAGCAGCCGAGACAGGGCTCCTGGGGCCAACGTCCTGACTTTC
>-|-|TRBJ2-1|TRBV7-2
CASSWGLNNEQFF
TGTGCCAGCAGCTGGGGACTGAACAATGAGCAGTTCTTC
>-|-|TRBJ1-1|TRBV29-1
CSDDRSEAFF
TGCAGCGATGACAGGTCTGAAGCTTTCTTT
>few|-|TRBJ1-2|TRBV7-9
CASTRVYEGNNYGYTF
TGTGCCAGCACCCGGGTCTATGAGGGGAATAACTATGGCTACACCTTC
>-|TRBD1|TRBJ2-7|TRBV27
CASSFGTAREQYF
TGTGCCAGCAGTTTCGGGACAGCGAGGGAGCAGTACTTC
>-|TRBD1|TRBJ2-1|TRBV24-1
CATSAPGTGVGAEQFF
TGTGCCACCAGTGCTCCGGGGACAGGGGTGGGTGCTGAGCAGTTCTTC
>-|-|TRBJ1-4|TRBV7-9
CASSWGATNEKLFF
TGTGCCAGCAGCTGGGGAGCAACTAATGAAAAACTGTTTTTT
>many|-|TRBJ2-5|TRBV29-1
CSVEFQGPETQYF
TGCAGCGTTGAATTCCAGGGGCCGGAGACCCAGTACTTC
>many|-|TRBJ2-7|TRBV19
CASSPRRGLGEQYF
TGTGCCAGTAGTCCCCGCCGGGGACTCGGCGAGCAGTACTTC
>many|-|TRBJ1-5|TRBV25-1
CASRRTGGLYSNQPQHF
TGTGCCAGCAGGCGCACCGGAGGGCTTTATAGCAATCAGCCCCAGCATTTT
>few|TRBD1|TRBJ2-6|TRBV10-3
CAISAGTGASGANVLTF
TGTGCCATCAGTGCCGGGACAGGGGCCTCTGGGGCCAACGTCCTGACTTTC
>many|TRBD2|TRBJ2-7|TRBV25-1
CASSSSGLREQYF
TGTGCCAGCAGTAGTAGCGGGCTGAGGGAGCAGTACTTC
>-|-|TRBJ1-2|TRBV6-5
CASSSHRGYTF
TGTGCCAGCAGTTCTCACAGGGGCTACACCTTC
>few|-|TRBJ2-5|TRBV7-2
CASSLTNGETQYF
TGTGCCAGCAGCTTAACTAACGGGGAGACCCAGTACTTC
>few|-|TRBJ2-5|TRBV20-1
CSARDNVRQETQYF
TGCAGTGCTAGAGATAATGTTCGGCAAGAGACCCAGTACTTC
>few|-|TRBJ1-1|TRBV4-3
CASSQWAFYRGWDTEAFF
TGCGCCAGCAGCCAATGGGCTTTCTATAGGGGTTGGGACACTGAAGCTTTCTTT
>-|TRBD1|TRBJ1-4|TRBV6-5
CASSRRTGWATNEKLFF
TGTGCCAGCAGTCGACGGACAGGTTGGGCAACTAATGAAAAACTGTTTTTT
>-|-|TRBJ1-2|TRBV5-1
CAGSLEFDGHYGYTF
TGCGCCGGCAGCTTGGAGTTTGATGGCCACTATGGCTACACCTTC
>-|-|TRBJ2-7|TRBV7-2
CASSFLTGRTSEQYF
TGTGCCAGCAGTTTCCTGACGGGACGTACGTCCGAGCAGTACTTC
>-|-|TRBJ2-7|TRBV5-5
CASSLKLFPYEQYF
TGTGCCAGCAGCTTGAAGCTCTTCCCCTACGAGCAGTACTTC
>many|-|TRBJ1-2|TRBV20-1
CSARVTDGNYGYTF
TGCAGTGCTAGAGTTACGGATGGAAACTATGGCTACACCTTC
>once|-|TRBJ2-5|TRBV11-1
CASSLGGEPQEIQYF
TGTGCCAGCAGCTTAGGCGGGGAGCCCCAAGAGATCCAGTACTTC
>few|-|TRBJ1-1|TRBV7-2
CASSSDILTNTEAFF
TGTGCCAGCAGCTCCGACATTTTGACGAACACTGAAGCTTTCTTT
>-|-|TRBJ2-5|TRBV25-1
CASSDSAPGREETQYF
TGTGCCAGCAGTGATTCCGCTCCGGGCCGCGAAGAGACCCAGTACTTC
>many|-|TRBJ1-2|TRBV11-2
CASSGGIREVGYGYTF
TGTGCCAGCAGCGGAGGCATTAGGGAGGTCGGCTATGGCTACACCTTC
>few|TRBD1|TRBJ1-5|TRBV28
CASREDRGTPQHF
TGTGCCAGCAGAGAGGACAGGGGTACGCCCCAGCATTTT
>-|-|TRBJ1-5|TRBV7-2
CASSPARGGRFQPQHF
TGTGCCAGCAGCCCGGCTCGAGGGGGAAGGTTTCAGCCCCAGCATTTT
>-|-|TRBJ2-7|TRBV6-5
CASSSPAQGQYF
TGTGCCAGCAGTTCTCCCGCCCAGGGGCAGTACTTC
>many|TRBD1|TRBJ1-2|TRBV6-5
CASSDRGNSYTF
TGTGCCAGCAGTGACAGGGGTAATAGCTACACCTTC
>many|TRBD2|TRBJ2-2|TRBV15
CATTGGNTGELFF
TGTGCCACCACGGGGGGTAACACCGGGGAGCTGTTTTTT
>many|TRBD1|TRBJ1-1|TRBV7-9
CASSRPGGTEAFF
TGTGCCAGCAGCCGACCAGGGGGCACTGAAGCTTTCTTT
>many|TRBD1|TRBJ2-5|TRBV19
CASKAQGAGETQYF
TGTGCCAGTAAGGCGCAGGGGGCTGGGGAGACCCAGTACTTC
>many|-|TRBJ1-6|TRBV6-6
CASRQGRDNSPLHF
TGTGCCAGCAGACAGGGAAGGGACAATTCACCCCTCCACTTT
>few|TRBD1|TRBJ1-5|TRBV12-3/TRBV12-4
CASSGGDRNQPQHF
TGTGCCAGCAGTGGAGGGGACAGAAATCAGCCCCAGCATTTT
>many|TRBD1|TRBJ1-4|TRBV15
CATSRGQGGEKLFF
TGTGCCACCAGCAGGGGACAGGGGGGTGAAAAACTGTTTTTT
>few|-|TRBJ2-7|TRBV4-3
CASSQETMDGEQYF
TGCGCCAGCAGCCAAGAAACAATGGACGGCGAGCAGTACTTC
>-|-|TRBJ2-5|TRBV7-2
CASSPSGPSGGNQPQYF
TGTGCCAGCAGCCCATCGGGACCCTCGGGGGGCAATCAGCCCCAGTACTTC
>many|-|TRBJ2-5|TRBV29-1
CSVMRQQETQYF
TGCAGCGTTATGCGGCAGCAAGAGACCCAGTACTTC
>many|-|TRBJ1-5|TRBV20-1
CSARVEGSNQPQHF
TGCAGTGCTAGGGTTGAAGGATCCAATCAGCCCCAGCATTTT
>-|-|TRBJ1-1|TRBV6-2/TRBV6-3
CASSIDSFNTEAFF
TGTGCCAGCAGCATCGACAGCTTTAACACTGAAGCTTTCTTT
>few|-|TRBJ1-1|TRBV27
CASSLSEWSEAFF
TGTGCCAGCAGTTTATCGGAGTGGAGTGAAGCTTTCTTT
>-|-|TRBJ2-2|TRBV5-1
CASSPQMNTGELFF
TGCGCCAGCAGCCCTCAAATGAACACCGGGGAGCTGTTTTTT
>many|-|TRBJ2-7|TRBV12-3/TRBV12-4
CASSVNYEQYF
TGTGCCAGCAGTGTGAACTACGAGCAGTACTTC
>-|TRBD1|TRBJ1-3|TRBV7-6
CASSYNYRGRNTIYF
TGTGCCAGCAGTTACAATTACAGGGGTCGGAACACCATATATTTT
>-|-|TRBJ1-2|TRBV27
CASSLAGRGGYTF
TGTGCCAGCAGTTTAGCGGGGAGAGGGGGCTACACCTTC
>many|-|TRBJ1-5|TRBV7-8
CASSLYATGNQPQHF
TGTGCCAGCAGCTTATACGCGACGGGCAATCAGCCCCAGCATTTT
>many|-|TRBJ2-7|TRBV7-9
CASSFVNEQYF
TGTGCCAGCAGCTTTGTAAACGAGCAGTACTTC
>many|-|TRBJ1-5|TRBV9
CASSVDSSNQPQHF
TGTGCCAGCAGTGTTGACAGTAGCAATCAGCCCCAGCATTTT
>few|-|TRBJ2-7|TRBV29-1
CSAVRVPAYEQYF
TGCAGCGCCGTAAGGGTCCCAGCCTACGAGCAGTACTTC
>-|TRBD1|TRBJ2-7|TRBV19
CASRSTGDREIYEQYF
TGTGCCAGTAGGAGTACAGGGGACAGAGAGATATACGAGCAGTACTTC
>many|-|TRBJ1-1|TRBV10-2
CASNLGGNPEAFF
TGCGCCAGCAATCTTGGGGGCAACCCTGAAGCTTTCTTT
>many|-|TRBJ1-1|TRBV2
CASRDGGIRDTEAFF
TGTGCCAGCAGGGACGGGGGAATACGGGACACTGAAGCTTTCTTT
>-|-|TRBJ1-4|TRBV10-3
CAISEMGSGQNEKLFF
TGTGCCATCAGTGAGATGGGATCGGGGCAGAATGAAAAACTGTTTTTT
>-|-|TRBJ1-4|TRBV19
CASSMMEGDEKLFF
TGTGCCAGTAGTATGATGGAGGGAGATGAAAAACTGTTTTTT
>few|TRBD1|TRBJ2-7|TRBV10-3
CAIRTETGEGYEQYF
TGTGCCATCAGAACTGAGACAGGGGAAGGTTACGAGCAGTACTTC